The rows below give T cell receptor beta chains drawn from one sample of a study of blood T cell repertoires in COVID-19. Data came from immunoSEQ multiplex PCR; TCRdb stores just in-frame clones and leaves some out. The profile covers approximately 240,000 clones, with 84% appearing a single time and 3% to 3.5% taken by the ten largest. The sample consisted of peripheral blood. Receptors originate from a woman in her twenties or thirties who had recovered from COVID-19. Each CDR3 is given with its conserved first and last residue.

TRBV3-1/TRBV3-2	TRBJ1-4	CASSQGQGQSNEKLFF
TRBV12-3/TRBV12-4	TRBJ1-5	CASSPGGGPQHF
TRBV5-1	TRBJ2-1	CASSLGQANTGGEQFF
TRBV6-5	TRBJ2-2	CASSRGQGDSGELFF
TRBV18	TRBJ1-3	CASSPQGGTVLSGNTIYF
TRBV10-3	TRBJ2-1	CASMDQGGNEQFF
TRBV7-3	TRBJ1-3	CASSLSLSGNTIYF
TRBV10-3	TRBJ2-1	CAISVSTGTVSYNEQFF
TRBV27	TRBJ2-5	CASSPQTGGAGETQYF
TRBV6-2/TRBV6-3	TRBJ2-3	CASIPGLAADTQYF
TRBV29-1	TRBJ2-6	CSVAEDSGANVLTF
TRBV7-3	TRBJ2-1	CASSPGQGGGEQFF
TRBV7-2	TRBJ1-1	CASSFPGQGVAFF
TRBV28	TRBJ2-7	CASSFRRQGIYEQYF
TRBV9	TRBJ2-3	CASSFPDRPAASTDTQYF
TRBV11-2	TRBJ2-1	CASSFGTRYNEQFF
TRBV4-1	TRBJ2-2	CASSQGLAGGPGELFF
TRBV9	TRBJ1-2	CASSEGQGLDGYTF
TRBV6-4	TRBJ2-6	CASSALSGANVLTF
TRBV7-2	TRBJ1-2	CASSFSGNYGYTF
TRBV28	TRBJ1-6	CASSFSPFWPNNSPLHF
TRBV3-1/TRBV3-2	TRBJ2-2	CASSHRSEPNTGELFF
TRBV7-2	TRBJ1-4	CASSSTGRKEKLFF
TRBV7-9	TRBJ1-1	CASTLQGNTEAFF
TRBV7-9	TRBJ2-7	CASALSSTYEQYF
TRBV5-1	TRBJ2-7	CASSLEYGRSYEQYF
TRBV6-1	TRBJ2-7	CASSEGIPGPYEQYF
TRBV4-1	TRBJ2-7	CASRPSGRLSYEQYF
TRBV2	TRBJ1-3	CASSELGQGVGGNTIYF
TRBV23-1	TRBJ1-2	CASSQSWRTVPAFLYGYTF
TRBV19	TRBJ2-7	CASSMGGFSGEQYF
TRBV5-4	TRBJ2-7	CASSLRLAGVREQYF
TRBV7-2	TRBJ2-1	CASSPRGGRSYNEQFF
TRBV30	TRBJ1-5	CAWSRGNQPQHF
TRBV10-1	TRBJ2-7	CASSELQGFDEQYF
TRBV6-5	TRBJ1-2	CASSSDRAANYGYTF
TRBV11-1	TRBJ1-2	CASSFNGLFYGYTF
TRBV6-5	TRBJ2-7	CASKTERDSYEQYF
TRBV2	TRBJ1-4	CASGGRANEKLFF
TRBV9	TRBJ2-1	CASSVGQGAGEQFF
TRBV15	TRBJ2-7	CATSRVRQGGPYEQYF
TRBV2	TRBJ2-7	CASEQGPYEQYF
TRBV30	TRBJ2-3	CAWSPGSLRDTQYF
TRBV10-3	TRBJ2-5	CAPRSPRGRETQYF
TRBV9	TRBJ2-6	CASSVGTVEGANVLTF
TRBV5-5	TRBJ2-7	CASSLASGASYEQYF
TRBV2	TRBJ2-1	CASSEEGEGYNEQFF
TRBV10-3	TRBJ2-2	CAISPRQESTGELFF
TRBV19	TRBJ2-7	CASAVRDTSYEQYF
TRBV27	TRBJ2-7	CASSPGTGPYEQYF
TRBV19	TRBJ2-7	CASRKTGQGTSSPDEQYF
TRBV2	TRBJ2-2	CASRTNTGELFF
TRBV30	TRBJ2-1	CAWSVSGTPFF
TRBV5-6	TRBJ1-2	CASSAPPSNYGYTF
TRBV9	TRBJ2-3	CASSVETGGNTDTQYF
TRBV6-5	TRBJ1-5	CASSQDSDQPQHF
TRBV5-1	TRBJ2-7	CASSPDYRSPYEQYF
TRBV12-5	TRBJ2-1	CASGLGGDHSYNEQFF
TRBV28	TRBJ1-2	CAHWGVRYTF
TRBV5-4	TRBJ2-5	CASSFTGAQDTQYF